Shown below are 22 T cell receptor beta chains from a single sample sequenced in a study of blood T cell repertoires in COVID-19. The repertoire was sequenced with immunoSEQ multiplex PCR; TCRdb's copy has only in-frame clones and lacks some. The sample lists more than 200,000 clones, more than 85% occurring once. The specimen was PBMCs or T cells enriched from blood (not recorded which). These receptors were taken from a woman aged 30 to 39 who had recovered from COVID-19.

The V gene is TRBV9, the J gene TRBJ2-1, with TRBD2 matching over 8 bases. Germline CDR1 SGDLS, CDR2 YYNGEE. CDR3 length: 15 residues. Unmatched junction bases numbered 7, after V lost 3 bases and J lost 5 bases. Here the CDR3 reads CASSAGGGLNNEQFF. The CDR3 DNA reads as TGTGCCAGCAGCGCCGGGGGGGGCCTAAACAATGAGCAGTTCTTC.

The V gene is TRBV11-2, the J gene TRBJ2-1; D gene ambiguous. Trimming pared 5 bases from V and 6 bases from J, leaving 8 bases between. The CDR3 has 12 residues. Germline CDR1 is SGHAT and CDR2 is FQNNGV. The DNA for the CDR3 is TGTGCCAGCAGCCGAGCTGGCAATGAGCAGTTCTTC. This gives the protein CASSRAGNEQFF.

The rearrangement uses TRBV28 and TRBJ1-6; D unclear. Looked up from germline, CDR1 is MDHEN and CDR2 is SYDVKM. Trimming cost V 8 bases and J 6 bases, with 11 bases left between them. The CDR3 runs 13 residues. The CDR3 sequence: CASRGLANSPLHF. The CDR3 bases are TGTGCCAGCCGCGGGCTGGCTAATTCACCCCTCCACTTT.

CDR3 sequence: CASSRLGSSYNEQFF. In nucleotides, the CDR3 is TGTGCCAGCAGCAGACTAGGAAGCTCCTACAATGAGCAGTTCTTC. The chain couples TRBV11-3 to TRBJ2-1; a weak D match, TRBD2 (6 bases). There are 15 residues in the CDR3. V was trimmed by 5 bases and J by 0 bases, leaving 11 bases between them. Germline V CDR1 and CDR2: SGHNT, YENEEA.

The chain links TRBV28 to TRBJ1-2; D may be TRBD1 (6 bases). The CDR3 sequence is 12 residues long. Trimming left V 2 bases short and J 6 bases short, with 7 bases between. Germline CDR1 MDHEN, CDR2 SYDVKM. Written as DNA, the CDR3 is TGTGCCAGCAGTTTACCAGGGGATGGCTACACCTTC. It yields the protein CASSLPGDGYTF.

This clone showed up just a few times. This chain joins TRBV10-3 and TRBJ1-1; 7 nucleotides align to TRBD1. The junction had 9 bases not matched to a gene; V was cut back by 5 bases and J by 3 bases. CDR1 ENHRY and CDR2 SYGVKD come from the germline V gene. This CDR3 contains 15 residues. CDR3 sequence reads: CAISSARGRDTEAFF. CDR3 bases: TGTGCCATCAGTTCTGCTAGGGGGCGTGACACTGAAGCTTTCTTT.

This clone showed up just a few times. The chain recombines TRBV14 with TRBJ1-4; 8 bases align to TRBD1. V lost 6 bases to trimming and J lost 8 bases; unmatched junction nucleotides: 14. This CDR3 has 16 residues. The germline gives CDR1 SGHDN, CDR2 FVKESK. The CDR3 spells CASSPRSRGQGEKLFF. CDR3 DNA sequence: TGTGCCAGCAGTCCTAGGAGCAGGGGGCAAGGGGAAAAACTGTTTTTT. The whole variable domain, filled in from reference TRBV14 and TRBJ1-4, reads EAGVTQFPSHSVIEKGQTVTLRCDPISGHDNLYWYRRVMGKEIKFLLHFVKESKQDESGMPNNRFLAERTGGTYSTLKVQPAELEDSGVYFCASSPRSRGQGEKLFFGSGTQLSVL.

The chain links TRBV20-1 to TRBJ1-2; D unclear. Germline values: CDR1 DFQATT, CDR2 SNEGSKA (reference sequence). The CDR3 is 11 residues long. Trimming cost V 5 bases and J 4 bases, with 8 bases left between them. CDR3 residues: CSAYTIYGYTF. The CDR3 region has the DNA TGCAGTGCTTACACCATCTATGGCTACACCTTC.

The chain combines TRBV3-1 (or the pseudogene TRBV3-2) with TRBJ1-5, with D possibly matching TRBD1 (6 bases). This CDR3 has 15 amino acids. V lost 0 bases and J lost 1, with 7 bases in between. CDR1 LGHDT and CDR2 YNNKEL come from the germline V gene (reference sequence). The DNA for the CDR3 is TGTGCCAGCAGCCAAGATGGGACAAGCAATCAGCCCCAGCATTTT. Translated: CASSQDGTSNQPQHF.

The chain uses TRBV19 and TRBJ1-1, with D uncertain. V lost 5 bases to trimming and J lost 1 base, with 8 bases between them. In germline, CDR1 is LNHDA, CDR2 SQIVND (reference sequence). CDR3 length equals 13 residues. CDR3 nucleotide sequence: TGTGCCAGTAGTTCACAATCGAACACTGAAGCTTTCTTT. Its translation: CASSSQSNTEAFF.

The chain recombines TRBV21-1 with TRBJ2-7; TRBD1 is the table's D call, not checked against the DNA. TRBV21-1 counts as a pseudogene. The CDR3 runs to 15 residues. The CDR3 sequence is CASSTGQELIYEQYF. CDR3 nucleotides: TGTGCCAGCAGCACCGGACAGGAATTAATCTACGAGCAGTACTTC.

The genes are TRBV12-5 and TRBJ1-2; the match to TRBD1 covers 7 bases. V trimming: 1 base; J trimming: 9 bases; junction bases outside the gene matches: 5. CDR3 length: 13 residues. Germline CDR1 LGHNT, CDR2 FRNRAP. The CDR3 region is CASGLALQGSYTF. The CDR3 DNA reads as TGTGCTAGTGGTTTGGCCCTACAGGGGAGCTACACCTTC.

The chain employs TRBV2 and TRBJ2-1; D is possibly TRBD2 (6 bases). The germline gives CDR1 SNHLY, CDR2 FYNNEI. The CDR3 runs 16 residues. V dropped 2 bases and J dropped 0 bases, with 11 bases sitting between them. Here the CDR3 DNA reads TGTGCCAGCAGTGAACGGTGGGACTTCTCCTACAATGAGCAGTTCTTC. This codes for CASSERWDFSYNEQFF.

This chain links TRBV7-2 with TRBJ2-1; the match to TRBD2 covers 15 bases. The CDR3 is 17 amino acids. Germline CDR1 reads SGHTA; CDR2 reads FQGNSA. J lost 7 bases, V lost 2 bases, and 6 bases had no gene match. The CDR3 protein is CASSLPGTSGGWNEQFF. The CDR3 DNA reads TGTGCCAGCAGCTTACCCGGGACTAGCGGGGGGTGGAATGAGCAGTTCTTC.

The chain couples TRBV5-1 to TRBJ1-1, with unresolved D. The V and J ends lost 5 bases and 4 bases respectively, with 12 bases between them. CDR1 is SGHRS and CDR2 is YFSETQ in the germline V gene. The CDR3 has 13 residues. The CDR3 spells CASRMVAGTEAFF. CDR3 in DNA: TGCGCCAGCAGGATGGTAGCCGGCACTGAAGCTTTCTTT.

The chain has TRBV29-1 and TRBJ2-1; no firm D call. V lost 8 bases, J lost 5 bases, and 10 bases lay in between. CDR1 and CDR2 from the germline V gene are SQVTM and ANQGSEA. This CDR3 spans 11 amino acids. The CDR3 bases are TGCAGCCTTAGGCGGAACAATGAGCAGTTCTTC. Its protein product is CSLRRNNEQFF.

The chain joins TRBV28 to TRBJ2-7, with TRBD2 matching over 12 bases. The CDR3 runs 15 residues. The V and J ends lost 6 bases and 0 bases, in that order; junction bases with no gene match: 3. Germline V gene data show CDR1 as MDHEN and CDR2 as SYDVKM. As DNA, the CDR3 is TGTGCCAGCAGAAAGGGACTAGCGGGCTCCTACGAGCAGTACTTC. This encodes CASRKGLAGSYEQYF.

This clone appeared a single time. This chain joins TRBV11-2 and TRBJ1-4; 9 bases line up with TRBD1. J lost 8 bases, V lost 4 bases, and 8 bases had no gene match. This CDR3 region has 15 residues. Germline V gene sequence: CDR1 SGHAT, CDR2 FQNNGV. The CDR3 DNA reads TGTGCCAGCAGCTCATCGGACAGGGGTTGGGAAAAACTGTTTTTT. Its protein product is CASSSSDRGWEKLFF.

This clone was counted a few times. The chain employs TRBV19 and TRBJ2-1, with TRBD2 matching over 14 bases. The CDR3 totals 14 residues. V trimming: 6 bases; J trimming: 9 bases; junction bases outside the gene matches: 4. Germline V lookup: CDR1 LNHDA, CDR2 SQIVND (reference sequence). The CDR3 protein is CASRMGLAGAEQFF. CDR3 sequence (DNA): TGTGCCAGTAGGATGGGACTAGCGGGAGCTGAGCAGTTCTTC. The variable domain in full, with the rest retrieved from reference TRBV19 and TRBJ2-1, is DGGITQSPKYLFRKEGQNVTLSCEQNLNHDAMYWYRQDPGQGLRLIYYSQIVNDFQKGDIAEGYSVSREKKESFPLTVTSAQKNPTAFYLCASRMGLAGAEQFFGPGTRLTVL.

V and J are TRBV11-3 and TRBJ1-3; D might be TRBD1 (5 bases). This CDR3 is built from 13 residues. V gave up 3 bases and J gave up 2 bases, with 5 bases separating them. Looked up from germline, CDR1 is SGHNT and CDR2 is YENEEA. The CDR3 nucleotides read TGTGCCAGCAGCTTGACAGCTGGAAACACCATATATTTT. Protein product: CASSLTAGNTIYF. The complete variable domain, with remaining parts taken from reference TRBV11-3 and TRBJ1-3, reads EAGVVQSPRYKIIEKKQPVAFWCNPISGHNTLYWYLQNLGQGPELLIRYENEEAVDDSQLPKDRFSAERLKGVDSTLKIQPAELGDSAVYLCASSLTAGNTIYFGEGSWLTVV.

A word on this clone: The sample holds other DNA sequences that translate to the same CDR3. The gene calls are TRBV4-2 and TRBJ1-2, with 10 nucleotides matching TRBD1. This CDR3 is built from 14 residues. V lost 4 bases to trimming and J lost 4 bases; unmatched junction nucleotides: 3. CDR1 and CDR2 (germline): LGHNA, YNFKEQ. The CDR3 DNA follows: TGTGCCAGCAGCCCGGGACAGGGGAGCTATGGCTACACCTTC. Its protein product is CASSPGQGSYGYTF.

This chain uses TRBV5-3 with TRBJ2-7; tentative D call: TRBD1 (6 bases). TRBV5-3 is an open reading frame whose function is uncertain. Trimming stripped 2 bases from V and 2 bases from J, with 17 bases between. This CDR3 has 16 residues. In DNA, the CDR3 is TGTGCCAGAAGCTTCCCTATATCGGGACACCCCTACGAGCAGTACTTC. Its translation is CARSFPISGHPYEQYF.